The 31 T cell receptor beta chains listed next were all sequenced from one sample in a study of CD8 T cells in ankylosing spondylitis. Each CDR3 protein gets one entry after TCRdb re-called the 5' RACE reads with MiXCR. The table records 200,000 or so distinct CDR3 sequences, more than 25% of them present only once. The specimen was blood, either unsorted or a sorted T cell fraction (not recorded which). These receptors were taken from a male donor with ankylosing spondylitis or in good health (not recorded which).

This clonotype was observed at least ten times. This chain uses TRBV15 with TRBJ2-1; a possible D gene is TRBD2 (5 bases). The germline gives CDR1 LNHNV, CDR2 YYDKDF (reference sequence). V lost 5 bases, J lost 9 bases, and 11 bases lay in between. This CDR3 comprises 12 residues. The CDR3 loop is CATSPLGSEQFF. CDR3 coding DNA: TGTGCCACCAGCCCATTAGGGAGTGAGCAGTTCTTC.

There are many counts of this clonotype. CDR3 sequence: CASSSRTGYEQYF. For the CDR3, the DNA is TGTGCCAGCAGCTCCAGAACGGGGTACGAGCAGTACTTC. The chain is built from TRBV7-2 and TRBJ2-7, with a tentative D call TRBD2 (5 bases). V was pared by 4 bases and J by 4 bases, with 11 bases between. The CDR3 runs to 13 residues. Germline V gene lookup returns CDR1 SGHTA and CDR2 FQGNSA.

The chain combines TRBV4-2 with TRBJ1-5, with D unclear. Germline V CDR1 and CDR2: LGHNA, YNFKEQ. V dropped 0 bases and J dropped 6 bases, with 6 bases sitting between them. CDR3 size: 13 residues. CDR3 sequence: CASSQDLGQPQHF. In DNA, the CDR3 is TGTGCCAGCAGCCAAGATTTGGGTCAGCCCCAGCATTTT.

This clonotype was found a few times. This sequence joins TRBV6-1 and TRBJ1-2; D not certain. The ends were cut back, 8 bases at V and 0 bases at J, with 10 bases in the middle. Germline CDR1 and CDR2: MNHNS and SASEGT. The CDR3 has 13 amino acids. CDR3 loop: CASGQTTNYGYTF. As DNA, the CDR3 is TGTGCCAGCGGGCAGACGACTAACTATGGCTACACCTTC.

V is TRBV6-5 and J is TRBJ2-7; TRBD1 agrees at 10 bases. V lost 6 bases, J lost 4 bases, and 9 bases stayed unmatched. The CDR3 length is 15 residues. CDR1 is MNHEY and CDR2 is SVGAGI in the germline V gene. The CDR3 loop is CASRYLTGGIYEQYF. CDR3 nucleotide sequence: TGTGCCAGCAGGTACCTGACAGGGGGCATTTACGAGCAGTACTTC.

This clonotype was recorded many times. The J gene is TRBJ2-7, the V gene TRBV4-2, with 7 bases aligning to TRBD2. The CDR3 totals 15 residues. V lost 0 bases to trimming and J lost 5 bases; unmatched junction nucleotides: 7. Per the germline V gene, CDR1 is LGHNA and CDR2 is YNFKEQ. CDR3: CASSQELREFNEQYF. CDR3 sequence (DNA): TGTGCCAGCAGCCAAGAGTTGCGGGAGTTCAACGAGCAGTACTTC.

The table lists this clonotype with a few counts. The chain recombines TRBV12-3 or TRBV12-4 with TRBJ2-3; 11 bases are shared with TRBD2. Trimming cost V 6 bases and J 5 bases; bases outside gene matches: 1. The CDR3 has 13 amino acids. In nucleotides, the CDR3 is TGTGCCAGCAGACTAGCGGGAGTAGATACGCAGTATTTT. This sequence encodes CASRLAGVDTQYF.

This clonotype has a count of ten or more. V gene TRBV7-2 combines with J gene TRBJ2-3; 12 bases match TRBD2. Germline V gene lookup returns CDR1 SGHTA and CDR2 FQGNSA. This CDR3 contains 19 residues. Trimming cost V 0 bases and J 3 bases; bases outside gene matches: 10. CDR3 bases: TGTGCCAGCAGCTTAGCCCACTCCGGACTAGCGGGAAGGACAGATACGCAGTATTTT. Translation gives CASSLAHSGLAGRTDTQYF.

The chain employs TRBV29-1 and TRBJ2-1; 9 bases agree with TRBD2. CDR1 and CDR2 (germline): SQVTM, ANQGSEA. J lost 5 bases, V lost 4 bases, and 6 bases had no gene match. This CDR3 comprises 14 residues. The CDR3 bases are TGCAGCGTTGCACGGAGACTAGCGGACAATGAGCAGTTCTTC. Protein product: CSVARRLADNEQFF.

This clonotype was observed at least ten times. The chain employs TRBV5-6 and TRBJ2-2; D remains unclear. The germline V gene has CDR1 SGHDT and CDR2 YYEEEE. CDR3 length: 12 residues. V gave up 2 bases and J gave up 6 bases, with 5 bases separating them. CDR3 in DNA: TGTGCCAGCAGCTTTCCACCCGGGGAGCTGTTTTTT. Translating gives CASSFPPGELFF.

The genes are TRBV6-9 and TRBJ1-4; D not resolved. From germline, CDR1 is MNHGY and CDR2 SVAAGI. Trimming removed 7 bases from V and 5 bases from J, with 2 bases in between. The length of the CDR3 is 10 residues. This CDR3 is CASTNEKLFF. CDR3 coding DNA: TGTGCCAGCACGAATGAAAAACTGTTTTTT.

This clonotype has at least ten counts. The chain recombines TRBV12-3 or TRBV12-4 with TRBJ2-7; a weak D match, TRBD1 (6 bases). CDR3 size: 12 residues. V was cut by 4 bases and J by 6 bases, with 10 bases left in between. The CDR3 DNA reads TGTGCCAGCAGTTATGGACAGTTCGAGCAGTACTTC. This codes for CASSYGQFEQYF.

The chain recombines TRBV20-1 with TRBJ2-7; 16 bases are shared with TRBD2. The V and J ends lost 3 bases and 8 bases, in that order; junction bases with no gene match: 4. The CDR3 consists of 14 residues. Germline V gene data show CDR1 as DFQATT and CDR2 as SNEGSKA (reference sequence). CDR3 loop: CSASAGLAGGKQYF. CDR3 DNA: TGCAGTGCTAGCGCGGGACTAGCGGGAGGGAAGCAGTACTTC.

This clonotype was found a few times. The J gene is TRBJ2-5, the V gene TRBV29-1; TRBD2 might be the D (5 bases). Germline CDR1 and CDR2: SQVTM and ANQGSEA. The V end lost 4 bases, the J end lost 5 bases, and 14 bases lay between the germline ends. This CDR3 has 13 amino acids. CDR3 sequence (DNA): TGCAGCGTTGGCCTCCAAAGGAGGGAGACCCAGTACTTC. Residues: CSVGLQRRETQYF.

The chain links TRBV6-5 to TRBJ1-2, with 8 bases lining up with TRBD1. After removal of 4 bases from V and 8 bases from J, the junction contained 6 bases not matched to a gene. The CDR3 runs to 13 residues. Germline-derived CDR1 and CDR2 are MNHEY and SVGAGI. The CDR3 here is CASSFTGGGGYTF. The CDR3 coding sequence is TGTGCCAGCAGTTTCACAGGGGGGGGAGGCTACACCTTC.

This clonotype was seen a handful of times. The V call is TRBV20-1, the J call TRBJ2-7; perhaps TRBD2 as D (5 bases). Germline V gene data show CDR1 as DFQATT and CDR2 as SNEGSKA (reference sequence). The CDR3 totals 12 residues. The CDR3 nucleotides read TGCAGCGCCACATACCGGGGATACGAGCAGTACTTC. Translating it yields CSATYRGYEQYF.

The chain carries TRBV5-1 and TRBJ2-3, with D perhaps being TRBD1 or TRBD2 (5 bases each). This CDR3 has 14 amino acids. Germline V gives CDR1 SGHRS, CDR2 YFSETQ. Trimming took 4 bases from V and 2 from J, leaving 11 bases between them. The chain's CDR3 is CASSTGPPTDTQYF. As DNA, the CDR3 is TGCGCCAGCAGCACGGGGCCTCCCACAGATACGCAGTATTTT. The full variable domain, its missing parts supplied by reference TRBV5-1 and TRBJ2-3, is KAGVTQTPRYLIKTRGQQVTLSCSPISGHRSVSWYQQTPGQGLQFLFEYFSETQRNKGNFPGRFSGRQFSNSRSEMNVSTLELGDSALYLCASSTGPPTDTQYFGPGTRLTVL.

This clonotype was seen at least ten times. CDR3 in amino acids: CSVLATNEKLFF. The DNA for the CDR3 is TGCAGCGTCCTTGCAACTAATGAAAAACTGTTTTTT. The chain employs TRBV29-1 and TRBJ1-4; D remains ambiguous. This CDR3 spans 12 amino acids. Trimming shortened V by 6 bases and J by 0 bases, and 5 bases separated the two germline ends. Germline loops: CDR1 SQVTM, CDR2 ANQGSEA.

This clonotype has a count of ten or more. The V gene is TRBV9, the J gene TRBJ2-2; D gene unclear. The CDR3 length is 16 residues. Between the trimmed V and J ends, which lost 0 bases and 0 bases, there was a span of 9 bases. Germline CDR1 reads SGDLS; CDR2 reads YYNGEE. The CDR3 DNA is TGTGCCAGCAGCGTAGGAGCAGACGCGAACACCGGGGAGCTGTTTTTT. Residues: CASSVGADANTGELFF.

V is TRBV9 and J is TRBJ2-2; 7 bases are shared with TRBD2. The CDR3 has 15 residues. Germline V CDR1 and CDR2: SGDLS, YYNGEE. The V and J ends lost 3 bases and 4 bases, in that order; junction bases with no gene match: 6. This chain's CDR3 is CASSGGREGTGELFF. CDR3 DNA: TGTGCCAGCAGCGGCGGGAGAGAGGGCACCGGGGAGCTGTTTTTT.

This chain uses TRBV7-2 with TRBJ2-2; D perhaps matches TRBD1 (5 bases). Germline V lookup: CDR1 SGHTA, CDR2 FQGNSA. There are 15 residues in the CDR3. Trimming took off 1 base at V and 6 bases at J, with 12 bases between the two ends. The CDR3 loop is CASSLVSRAAGELFF. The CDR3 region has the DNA TGTGCCAGCAGCTTAGTTTCCAGGGCCGCCGGGGAGCTGTTTTTT.

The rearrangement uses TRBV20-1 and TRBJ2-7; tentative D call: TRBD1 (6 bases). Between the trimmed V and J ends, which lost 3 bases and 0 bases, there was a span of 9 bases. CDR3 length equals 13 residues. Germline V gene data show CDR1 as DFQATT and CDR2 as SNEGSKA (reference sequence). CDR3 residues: CSARRQDSYEQYF. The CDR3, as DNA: TGCAGTGCTAGGAGACAGGACTCCTACGAGCAGTACTTC.

CDR3 in amino acids: CSVGKGGRVNTGELFF. The CDR3, as DNA: TGCAGCGTTGGGAAAGGCGGGAGAGTCAACACCGGGGAGCTGTTTTTT. The chain has TRBV29-1 and TRBJ2-2, with 7 bases matching TRBD2. The CDR3 is made up of 16 amino acids. The V and J ends lost 4 bases and 2 bases, in that order; junction bases with no gene match: 10. The germline gives CDR1 SQVTM, CDR2 ANQGSEA.

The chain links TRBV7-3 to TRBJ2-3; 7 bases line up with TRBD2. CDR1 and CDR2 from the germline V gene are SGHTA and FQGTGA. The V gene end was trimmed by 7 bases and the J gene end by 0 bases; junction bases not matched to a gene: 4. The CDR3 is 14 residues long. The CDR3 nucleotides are TGTGCCAGCAAGAGTAGCGGGAGCACAGATACGCAGTATTTT. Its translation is CASKSSGSTDTQYF.

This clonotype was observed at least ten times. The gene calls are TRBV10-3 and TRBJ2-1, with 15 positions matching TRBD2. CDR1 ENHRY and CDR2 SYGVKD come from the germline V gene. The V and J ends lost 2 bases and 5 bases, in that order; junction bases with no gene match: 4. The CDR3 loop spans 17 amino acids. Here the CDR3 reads CAISEGLAGGRHNEQFF. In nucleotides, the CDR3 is TGTGCCATCAGTGAGGGACTAGCGGGAGGGCGGCACAATGAGCAGTTCTTC.

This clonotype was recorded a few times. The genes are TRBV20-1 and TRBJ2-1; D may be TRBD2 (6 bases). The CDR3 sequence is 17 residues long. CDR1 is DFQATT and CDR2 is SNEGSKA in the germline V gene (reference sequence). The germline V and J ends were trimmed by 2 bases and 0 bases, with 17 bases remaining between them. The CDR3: CSARRGDGRGSYNEQFF. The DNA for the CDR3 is TGCAGTGCTAGACGAGGGGACGGGCGGGGCTCCTACAATGAGCAGTTCTTC.

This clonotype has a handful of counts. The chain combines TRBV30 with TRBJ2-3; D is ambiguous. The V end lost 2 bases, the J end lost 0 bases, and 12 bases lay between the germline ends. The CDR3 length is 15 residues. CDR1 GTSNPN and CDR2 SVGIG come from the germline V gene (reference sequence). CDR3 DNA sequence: TGTGCCTGGAGTATCAGGCGAAGTAGCACAGATACGCAGTATTTT. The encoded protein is CAWSIRRSSTDTQYF. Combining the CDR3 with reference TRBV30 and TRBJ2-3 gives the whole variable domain SQTIHQWPATLVQPVGSPLSLECTVEGTSNPNLYWYRQAAGRGLQLLFYSVGIGQISSEVPQNLSASRPQDRQFILSSKKLLLSDSGFYLCAWSIRRSSTDTQYFGPGTRLTVL.

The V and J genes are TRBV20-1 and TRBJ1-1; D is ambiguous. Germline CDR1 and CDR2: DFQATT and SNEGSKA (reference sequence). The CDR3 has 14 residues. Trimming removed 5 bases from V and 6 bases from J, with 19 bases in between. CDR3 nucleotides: TGCAGTGCTGAACCGGGCCCCTTCCGGCCTGAAGCTTTCTTT. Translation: CSAEPGPFRPEAFF.

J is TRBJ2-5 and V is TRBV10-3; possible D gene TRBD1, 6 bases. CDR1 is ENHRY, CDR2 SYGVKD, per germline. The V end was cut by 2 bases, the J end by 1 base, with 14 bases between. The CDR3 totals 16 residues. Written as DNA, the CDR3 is TGTGCCATCAGTGAGGGTATGGGGACACTCCAAGAGACCCAGTACTTC. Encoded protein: CAISEGMGTLQETQYF.

The CDR3 loop reads CSARDPSPTNEKLFF. CDR3 bases: TGCAGTGCTAGAGATCCATCCCCCACTAATGAAAAACTGTTTTTT. The chain carries TRBV20-1 and TRBJ1-4; D is uncertain. This CDR3 region has 15 residues. Germline-derived CDR1 and CDR2 are DFQATT and SNEGSKA (reference sequence). Trimming took 0 bases from V and 2 from J, leaving 10 bases between them.

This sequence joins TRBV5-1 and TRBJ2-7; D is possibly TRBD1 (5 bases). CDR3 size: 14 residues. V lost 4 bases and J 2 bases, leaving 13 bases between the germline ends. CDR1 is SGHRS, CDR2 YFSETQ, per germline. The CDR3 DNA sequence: TGCGCCAGCAGCGGAACAGGAAATACCTACGAGCAGTACTTC. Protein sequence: CASSGTGNTYEQYF.